This T cell receptor beta chain was identified in a study of T cell changes during pregnancy in multiple sclerosis. The repertoire was sequenced with immunoSEQ multiplex PCR; TCRdb's copy has only in-frame clones and lacks some. The sample includes tens of thousands of clones, 85% to 90% of them seen just once. V lost 1 base and J lost 3, with 13 bases in between. The germline V gene has CDR1 LGHNA and CDR2 YSLEER. The CDR3 length is 15 residues. Sequenced material: CD8+ T cells from peripheral blood mononuclear cells, taken after pregnancy. The V gene is TRBV4-3, the J gene TRBJ2-7; D is uncertain. This TCR came from a female donor with multiple sclerosis, enrolled in a pregnancy study. CDR3 nucleotide sequence: TGCGCCAGCAGCCAAGGCGCAGGTACGAACTACGAGCAGTACTTC. Translating gives CASSQGAGTNYEQYF.